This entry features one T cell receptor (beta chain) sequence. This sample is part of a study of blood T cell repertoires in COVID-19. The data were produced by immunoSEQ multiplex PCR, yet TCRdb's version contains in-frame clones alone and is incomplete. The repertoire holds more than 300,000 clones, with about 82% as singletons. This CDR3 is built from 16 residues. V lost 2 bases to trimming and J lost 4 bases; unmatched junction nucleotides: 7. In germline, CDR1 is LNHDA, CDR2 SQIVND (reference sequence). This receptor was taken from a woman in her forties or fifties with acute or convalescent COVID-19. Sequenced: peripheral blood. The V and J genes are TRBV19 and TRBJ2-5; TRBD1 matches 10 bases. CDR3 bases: TGTGCCAGTAGTATATTTGGGACAGGGGATGGAGAGACCCAGTACTTC. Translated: CASSIFGTGDGETQYF.